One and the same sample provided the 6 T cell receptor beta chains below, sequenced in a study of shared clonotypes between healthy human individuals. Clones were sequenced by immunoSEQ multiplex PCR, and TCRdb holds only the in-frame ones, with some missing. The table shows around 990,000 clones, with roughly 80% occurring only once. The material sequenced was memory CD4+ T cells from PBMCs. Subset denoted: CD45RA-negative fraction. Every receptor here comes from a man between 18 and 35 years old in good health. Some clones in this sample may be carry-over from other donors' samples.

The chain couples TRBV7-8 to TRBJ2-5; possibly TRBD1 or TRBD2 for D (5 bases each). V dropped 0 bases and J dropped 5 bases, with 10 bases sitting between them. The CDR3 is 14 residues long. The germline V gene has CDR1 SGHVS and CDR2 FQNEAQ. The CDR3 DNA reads TGTGCCAGCAGCTTAGCGAAATGGGGGGAGACCCAGTACTTC. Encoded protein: CASSLAKWGETQYF.

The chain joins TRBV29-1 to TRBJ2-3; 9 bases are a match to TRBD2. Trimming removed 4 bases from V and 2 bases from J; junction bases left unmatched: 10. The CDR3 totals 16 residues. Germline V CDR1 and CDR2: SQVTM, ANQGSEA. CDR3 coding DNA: TGCAGCGTTGTAGGGTCTAGCGGGACCTCCACAGATACGCAGTATTTT. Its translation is CSVVGSSGTSTDTQYF.

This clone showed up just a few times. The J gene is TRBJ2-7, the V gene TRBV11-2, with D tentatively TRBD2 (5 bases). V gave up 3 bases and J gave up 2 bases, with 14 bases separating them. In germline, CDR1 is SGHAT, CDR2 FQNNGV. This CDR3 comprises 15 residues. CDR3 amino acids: CASSFGLAETYEQYF. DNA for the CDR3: TGTGCCAGCAGCTTCGGGCTAGCCGAGACCTACGAGCAGTACTTC.

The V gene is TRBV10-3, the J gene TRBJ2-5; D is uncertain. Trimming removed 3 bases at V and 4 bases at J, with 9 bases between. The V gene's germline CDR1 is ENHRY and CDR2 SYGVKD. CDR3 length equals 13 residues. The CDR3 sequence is CAISESTGETQYF. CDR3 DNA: TGTGCCATCAGTGAAAGCACGGGAGAGACCCAGTACTTC.

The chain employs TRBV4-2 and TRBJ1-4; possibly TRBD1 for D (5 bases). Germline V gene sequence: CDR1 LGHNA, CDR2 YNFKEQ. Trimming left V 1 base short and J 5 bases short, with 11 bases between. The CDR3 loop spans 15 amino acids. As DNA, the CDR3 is TGTGCCAGCAGCCAAGGTGGGACGGCGAATGAAAAACTGTTTTTT. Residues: CASSQGGTANEKLFF.

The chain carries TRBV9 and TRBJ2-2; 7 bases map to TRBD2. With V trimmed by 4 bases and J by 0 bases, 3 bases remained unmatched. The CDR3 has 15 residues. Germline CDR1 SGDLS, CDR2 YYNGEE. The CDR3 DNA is TGTGCCAGCAGCACTCTAGCGGCGAACACCGGGGAGCTGTTTTTT. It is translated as CASSTLAANTGELFF.